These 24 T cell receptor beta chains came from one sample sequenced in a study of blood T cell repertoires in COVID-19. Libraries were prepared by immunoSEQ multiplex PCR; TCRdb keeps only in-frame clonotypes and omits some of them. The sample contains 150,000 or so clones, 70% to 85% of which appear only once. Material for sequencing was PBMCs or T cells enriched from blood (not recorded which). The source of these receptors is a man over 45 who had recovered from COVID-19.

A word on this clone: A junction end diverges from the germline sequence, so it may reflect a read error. The CDR3 DNA follows: TGTGCTAGCAGCTCACAGGGCTCCCAAGAGACCCAGTACTTC. It translates to CASSSQGSQETQYF. V gene TRBV7-7 combines with J gene TRBJ2-5; tentative D call: TRBD1 (6 bases). This CDR3 is built from 14 residues. The germline V gene encodes CDR1 SSHAT and CDR2 FNYEAQ (reference sequence). The full variable domain, with the rest looked up from reference TRBV7-7 and TRBJ2-5, is GAGVSQSPRYKVTKRGQDVTLRCDPISSHATLYWYQQALGQGPEFLTYFNYEAQPDKSGLPSDRFSAERPEGSISTLTIQRTEQRDSAMYRCASSSQGSQETQYFGPGTRLLVL.

In DNA form, the CDR3 reads TGTGCCAGCAGCTCGAAGAGGACTAGCGGAACCTACGAGCAGTACTTC. This codes for CASSSKRTSGTYEQYF. The rearrangement joins TRBV5-4 to TRBJ2-7, with TRBD2 matching over 10 bases. The CDR3 totals 16 residues. V lost 3 bases, J lost 2 bases, and 8 bases stayed unmatched. Germline values: CDR1 SGHNT, CDR2 YYREEE (reference sequence).

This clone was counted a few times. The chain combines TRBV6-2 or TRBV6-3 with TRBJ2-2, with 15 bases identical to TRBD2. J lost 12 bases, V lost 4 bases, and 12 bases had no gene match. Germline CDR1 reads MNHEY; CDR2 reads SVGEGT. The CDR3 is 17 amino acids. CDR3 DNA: TGTGCCAGCAGTTCACCCCGGACTAGCGGGGGGGTGGCGAAGCTGTTTTTT. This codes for CASSSPRTSGGVAKLFF.

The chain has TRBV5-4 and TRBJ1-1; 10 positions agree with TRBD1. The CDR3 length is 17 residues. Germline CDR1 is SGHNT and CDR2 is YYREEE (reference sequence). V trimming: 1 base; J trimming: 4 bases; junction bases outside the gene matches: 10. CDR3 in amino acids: CASSLYDRGRLGTEAFF. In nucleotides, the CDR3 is TGTGCCAGCAGCTTGTATGACAGGGGGCGACTCGGCACTGAAGCTTTCTTT.

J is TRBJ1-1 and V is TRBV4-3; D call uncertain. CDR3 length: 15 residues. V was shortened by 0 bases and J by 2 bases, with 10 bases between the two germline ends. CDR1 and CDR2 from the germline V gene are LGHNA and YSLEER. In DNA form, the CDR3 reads TGCGCCAGCAGCCAAGATTCGCCAGGTAACACTGAAGCTTTCTTT. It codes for CASSQDSPGNTEAFF.

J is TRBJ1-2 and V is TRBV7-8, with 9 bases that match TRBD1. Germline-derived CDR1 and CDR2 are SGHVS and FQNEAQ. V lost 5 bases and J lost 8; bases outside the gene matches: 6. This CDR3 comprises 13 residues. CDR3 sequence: CASSPRTGEGYTF. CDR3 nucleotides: TGTGCCAGCAGCCCTCGGACAGGGGAGGGCTACACCTTC.

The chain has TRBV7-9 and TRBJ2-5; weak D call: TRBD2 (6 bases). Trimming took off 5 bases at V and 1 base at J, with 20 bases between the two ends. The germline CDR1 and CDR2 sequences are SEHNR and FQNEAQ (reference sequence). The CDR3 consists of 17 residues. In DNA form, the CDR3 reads TGTGCCAGCAGCGTTAGCCGGGACTCCCGCTTCCAAGAGACCCAGTACTTC. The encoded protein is CASSVSRDSRFQETQYF. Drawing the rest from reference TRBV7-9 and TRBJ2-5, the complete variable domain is DTGVSQNPRHKITKRGQNVTFRCDPISEHNRLYWYRQTLGQGPEFLTYFQNEAQLEKSRLLSDRFSAERPKGSFSTLEIQRTEQGDSAMYLCASSVSRDSRFQETQYFGPGTRLLVL.

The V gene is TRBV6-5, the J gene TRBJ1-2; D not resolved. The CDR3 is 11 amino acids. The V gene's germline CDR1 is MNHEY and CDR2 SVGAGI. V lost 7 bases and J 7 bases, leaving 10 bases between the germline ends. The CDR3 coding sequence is TGTGCCAGCACCGACGGGGTTGGCTACACCTTC. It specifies CASTDGVGYTF.

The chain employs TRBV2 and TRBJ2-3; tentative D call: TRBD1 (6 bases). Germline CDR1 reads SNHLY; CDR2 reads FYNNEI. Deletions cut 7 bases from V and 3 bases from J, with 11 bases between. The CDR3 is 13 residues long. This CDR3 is CASNGQTTDTQYF. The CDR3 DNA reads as TGTGCCAGCAACGGACAGACTACAGATACGCAGTATTTT.

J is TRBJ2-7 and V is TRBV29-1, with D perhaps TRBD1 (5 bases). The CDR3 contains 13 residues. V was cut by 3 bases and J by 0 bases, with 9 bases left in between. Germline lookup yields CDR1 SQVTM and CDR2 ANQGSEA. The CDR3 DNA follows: TGCAGCGTTGAGCCGGACAACTCCTACGAGCAGTACTTC. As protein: CSVEPDNSYEQYF.

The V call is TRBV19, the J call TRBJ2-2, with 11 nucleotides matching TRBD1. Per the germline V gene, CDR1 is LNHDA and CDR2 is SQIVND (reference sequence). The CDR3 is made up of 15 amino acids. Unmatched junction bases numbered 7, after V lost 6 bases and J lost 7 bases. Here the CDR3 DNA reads TGTGCCAGTAGACCGGGACAGGGGGTTAACGGGGAGCTGTTTTTT. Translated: CASRPGQGVNGELFF. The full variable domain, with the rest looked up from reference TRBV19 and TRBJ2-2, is DGGITQSPKYLFRKEGQNVTLSCEQNLNHDAMYWYRQDPGQGLRLIYYSQIVNDFQKGDIAEGYSVSREKKESFPLTVTSAQKNPTAFYLCASRPGQGVNGELFFGEGSRLTVL.

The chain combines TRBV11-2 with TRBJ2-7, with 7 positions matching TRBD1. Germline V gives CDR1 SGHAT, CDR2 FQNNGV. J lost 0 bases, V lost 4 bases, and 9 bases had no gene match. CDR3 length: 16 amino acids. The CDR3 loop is CASSYRGTAYSYEQYF. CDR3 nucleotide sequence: TGTGCCAGCAGCTATAGGGGGACAGCCTACTCCTACGAGCAGTACTTC.

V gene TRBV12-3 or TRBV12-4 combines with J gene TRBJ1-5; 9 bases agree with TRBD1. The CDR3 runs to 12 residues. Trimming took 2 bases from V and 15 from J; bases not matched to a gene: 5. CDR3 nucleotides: TGTGCCAGCAGTTTAAACAGGGGGCATTTGCATTTT. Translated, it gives CASSLNRGHLHF.

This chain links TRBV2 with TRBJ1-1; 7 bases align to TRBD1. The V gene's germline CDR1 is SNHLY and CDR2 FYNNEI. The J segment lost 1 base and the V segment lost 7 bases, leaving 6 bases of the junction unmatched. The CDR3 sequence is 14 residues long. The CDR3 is CASIQGSGNTEAFF. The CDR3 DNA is TGTGCCAGCATACAGGGGTCCGGGAACACTGAAGCTTTCTTT. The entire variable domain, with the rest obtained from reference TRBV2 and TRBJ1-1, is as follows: EPEVTQTPSHQVTQMGQEVILRCVPISNHLYFYWYRQILGQKVEFLVSFYNNEISEKSEIFDDQFSVERPDGSNFTLKIRSTKLEDSAMYFCASIQGSGNTEAFFGQGTRLTVV.

The CDR3 spells CAISAGGRSTFLSTGELFF. CDR3 DNA: TGTGCCATCAGTGCGGGAGGGCGGTCGACTTTCCTATCCACCGGGGAGCTGTTTTTT. The V and J genes are TRBV10-3 and TRBJ2-2, with TRBD2 matching 8 bases. V was clipped by 4 bases and J by 4 bases; unmatched bases: 17. This CDR3 comprises 19 residues. Germline CDR1 ENHRY, CDR2 SYGVKD.

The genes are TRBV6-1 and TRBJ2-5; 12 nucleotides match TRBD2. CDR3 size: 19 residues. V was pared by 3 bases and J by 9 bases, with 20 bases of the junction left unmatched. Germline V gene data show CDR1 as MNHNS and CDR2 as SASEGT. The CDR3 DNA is TGTGCCAGCAGTGAGGCGACTAGCGGGGGATCCCCCATCATGGGGTCCCAGTACTTC. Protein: CASSEATSGGSPIMGSQYF.

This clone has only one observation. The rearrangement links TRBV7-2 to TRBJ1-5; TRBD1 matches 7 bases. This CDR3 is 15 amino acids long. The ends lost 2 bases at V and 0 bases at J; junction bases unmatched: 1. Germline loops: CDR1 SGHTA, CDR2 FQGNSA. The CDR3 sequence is CASSLRDSSNQPQHF. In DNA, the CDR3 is TGTGCCAGCAGCTTACGGGACAGTAGCAATCAGCCCCAGCATTTT.

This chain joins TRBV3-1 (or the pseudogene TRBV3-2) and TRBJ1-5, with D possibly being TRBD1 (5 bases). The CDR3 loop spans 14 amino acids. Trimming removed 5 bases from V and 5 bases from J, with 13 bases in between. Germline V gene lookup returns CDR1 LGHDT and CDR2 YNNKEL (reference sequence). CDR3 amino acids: CASSLGGEDQPQHF. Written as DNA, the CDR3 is TGTGCCAGCAGCTTGGGGGGAGAGGATCAGCCCCAGCATTTT.

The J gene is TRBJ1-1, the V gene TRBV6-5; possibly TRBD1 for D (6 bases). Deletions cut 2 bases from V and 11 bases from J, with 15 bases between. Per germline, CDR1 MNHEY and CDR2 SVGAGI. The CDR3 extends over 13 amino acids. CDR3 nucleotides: TGTGCCAGCAGTTACACGGTCGACAGGTGGGCTTTCTTT. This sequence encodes CASSYTVDRWAFF.

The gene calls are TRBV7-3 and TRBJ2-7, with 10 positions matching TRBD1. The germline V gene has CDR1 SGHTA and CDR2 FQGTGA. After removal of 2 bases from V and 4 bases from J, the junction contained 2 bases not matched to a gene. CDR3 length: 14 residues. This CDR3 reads CASSLGQGGYEQYF. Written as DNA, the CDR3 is TGTGCCAGCAGCTTAGGACAGGGGGGATACGAGCAGTACTTC.

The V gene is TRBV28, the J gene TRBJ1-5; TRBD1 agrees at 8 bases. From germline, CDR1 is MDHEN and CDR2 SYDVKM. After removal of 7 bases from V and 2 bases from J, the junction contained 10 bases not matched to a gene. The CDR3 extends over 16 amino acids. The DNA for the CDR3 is TGTGCCAGCAATTTTCCGGGACAGGCCCGCAATCAGCCCCAGCATTTT. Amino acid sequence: CASNFPGQARNQPQHF.

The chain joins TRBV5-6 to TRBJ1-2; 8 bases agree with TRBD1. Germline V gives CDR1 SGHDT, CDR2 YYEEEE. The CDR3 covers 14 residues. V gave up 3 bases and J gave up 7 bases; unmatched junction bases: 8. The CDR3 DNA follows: TGTGCCAGCAGCTGGGGGACAGGCGGGAGTGGCTACACCTTC. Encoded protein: CASSWGTGGSGYTF.

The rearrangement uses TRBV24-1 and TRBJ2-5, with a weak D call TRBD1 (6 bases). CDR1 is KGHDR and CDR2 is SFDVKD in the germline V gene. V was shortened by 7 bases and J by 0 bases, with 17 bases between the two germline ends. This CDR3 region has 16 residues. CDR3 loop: CATSDTGTLYQETQYF. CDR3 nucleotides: TGTGCCACCAGCGATACCGGGACATTGTACCAAGAGACCCAGTACTTC.

The CDR3 region has the DNA TGTGCCAGCAGCCGTTCAGGGAGCAATCAGCCCCAGCATTTT. It encodes CASSRSGSNQPQHF. The chain recombines TRBV25-1 with TRBJ1-5, with a possible D match to TRBD1 (5 bases). V lost 6 bases and J lost 1, with 10 bases in between. Germline CDR1 and CDR2: MGHDK and SYGVNS. The CDR3 extends over 14 amino acids.